Given below is one TCR beta chain in context. Germline V gives CDR1 LGHNA, CDR2 YNFKEQ. The ends lost 4 bases at V and 7 bases at J; junction bases unmatched: 8. CDR3 length equals 15 residues. The sample is drawn from a study of T-cell memory formation after mild COVID-19. TCRdb re-analysed the 5' RACE reads in MiXCR, keeping a single row per CDR3 protein. The data contain roughly 240,000 distinct CDR3 sequences, 15% of them singletons. This sequence originates from an adult woman who had mild COVID-19 (a few samples of this study predate the infection). Cell type and time point are not known. Sequences were obtained from PBMCs or a T cell subset sorted from them (not recorded which). V gene TRBV4-2 combines with J gene TRBJ1-5; 9 bases line up with TRBD1. For the CDR3, the DNA is TGTGCCAGCAGCCCCGGGACAGGGAGGCACCAGCCCCAGCATTTT. Its protein is CASSPGTGRHQPQHF.